Presented here are 26 T cell receptor beta chains from one specimen sequenced in a study of graft-versus-host responses after intestinal transplantation. Measured with immunoSEQ multiplex PCR; TCRdb has only the in-frame clones, and not every one. The sample shows over 45,000 clones, over 80% of them seen only once. The input for sequencing was PBMCs, taken about 800 days after a first intestinal transplant, on the day of a second. The origin of the receptors is a human patient who received an intestinal transplant, so some T cells may come from the graft donor.

This chain links TRBV19 with TRBJ1-5; D might be TRBD1 (5 bases). Trimming removed 7 bases at V and 6 bases at J, with 16 bases between. Germline V gene sequence: CDR1 LNHDA, CDR2 SQIVND (reference sequence). CDR3 length equals 14 residues. CDR3 DNA sequence: TGTGCCAGTAATCCGAAGGGGCTTGTTCAGCCCCAGCATTTT. Translating it yields CASNPKGLVQPQHF.

The V gene is TRBV5-1, the J gene TRBJ1-4, with D unclear. The CDR3 covers 17 residues. Trimming shortened V by 5 bases and J by 6 bases, and 23 bases separated the two germline ends. Per germline, CDR1 SGHRS and CDR2 YFSETQ. The CDR3 protein is CASRPGSGGYRDEKLFF. The CDR3, as DNA: TGCGCCAGCAGACCCGGGTCGGGTGGCTATAGGGATGAAAAACTGTTTTTT.

The chain links TRBV28 to TRBJ1-2; the match to TRBD1 covers 8 bases. The CDR3 is 15 amino acids. CDR1 and CDR2 (germline): MDHEN, SYDVKM. After removal of 4 bases from V and 3 bases from J, the junction contained 7 bases not matched to a gene. CDR3 region: CASSSPTGGDYGYTF. The DNA of the CDR3 is TGTGCCAGCAGTTCCCCTACAGGGGGGGACTATGGCTACACCTTC.

J is TRBJ2-3 and V is TRBV5-1; 9 bases match TRBD2. The CDR3 spans 16 residues. V dropped 4 bases and J dropped 8; count of bases not matched to a gene: 14. Germline V gives CDR1 SGHRS, CDR2 YFSETQ. The DNA for the CDR3 is TGCGCCAGCAGCCCCCGGACTAGCGCGGCACTCGGTACGCAGTATTTT. Amino acid sequence: CASSPRTSAALGTQYF.

The chain has TRBV7-9 and TRBJ2-7; the D gene is possibly TRBD2 (7 bases). Looked up from germline, CDR1 is SEHNR and CDR2 is FQNEAQ (reference sequence). The germline V and J ends were trimmed by 5 bases and 2 bases, with 19 bases remaining between them. CDR3 size: 16 residues. CDR3 sequence (DNA): TGTGCCAGCAGCCACCCGCCGGGGGGCTCCACCTACGAGCAGTACTTC. Its protein is CASSHPPGGSTYEQYF.

This clone was seen just once. The chain links TRBV30 to TRBJ2-1; D might be TRBD2 (6 bases). This CDR3 is 15 amino acids long. Germline values: CDR1 GTSNPN, CDR2 SVGIG (reference sequence). V lost 2 bases to trimming and J lost 8 bases, with 19 bases between them. The CDR3 DNA sequence: TGTGCCTGGAGTAAAGAGCGGACTATAGGGCATGAGCAGTTCTTC. It translates to CAWSKERTIGHEQFF.

The rearrangement links TRBV7-6 to TRBJ2-7; D unresolved. This CDR3 region has 13 residues. Germline lookup yields CDR1 SGHVS and CDR2 FNYEAQ. The V and J ends lost 0 bases and 7 bases respectively, with 10 bases between them. Here the CDR3 DNA reads TGTGCCAGCAGCTTAGCGGTCCCACAGGAGCAGTACTTC. This encodes CASSLAVPQEQYF.

The chain links TRBV6-1 to TRBJ2-7, with 10 nucleotides matching TRBD2. In germline, CDR1 is MNHNS, CDR2 SASEGT. Losses at the gene ends were 0 bases for V and 7 bases for J; bases not matched to a gene: 12. The CDR3 sequence is 17 residues long. CDR3 sequence: CASSEAVSGRLYREQYF. CDR3 DNA: TGTGCCAGCAGTGAAGCAGTTAGCGGGAGGTTATATCGGGAGCAGTACTTC.

V is TRBV9 and J is TRBJ1-5, with D perhaps TRBD1 (5 bases). The germline V gene has CDR1 SGDLS and CDR2 YYNGEE. Trimming removed 3 bases at V and 2 bases at J, with 9 bases between. The CDR3 runs to 14 residues. CDR3 DNA sequence: TGTGCCAGCAGCGGAGGGGTCCGCAATCAGCCCCAGCATTTT. As protein: CASSGGVRNQPQHF.

V is TRBV30 and J is TRBJ1-2; maybe TRBD1 (5 bases). Germline V gene sequence: CDR1 GTSNPN, CDR2 SVGIG (reference sequence). With 0 bases removed from V and 8 bases from J, the gap between germline ends came to 13 bases. This CDR3 region has 13 residues. The DNA of the CDR3 is TGTGCCTGGAGTGTACTTGAGGGACTAGGCTACACCTTC. Protein: CAWSVLEGLGYTF.

The chain carries TRBV2 and TRBJ1-1; the D gene is possibly TRBD1 (6 bases). In germline, CDR1 is SNHLY, CDR2 FYNNEI. Trimming removed 7 bases from V and 6 bases from J, with 12 bases in between. This CDR3 is built from 12 residues. The CDR3 reads CASTLQGSEAFF. The CDR3 nucleotides are TGTGCCAGCACCTTACAGGGTTCTGAAGCTTTCTTT.

A word on this clone: At one of its ends the junction is not consistent with the germline gene, which may arise from a read error. This sample also contains other DNA sequences that code for the same CDR3. The rearrangement joins TRBV2 to TRBJ1-1, with TRBD1 as a possible D gene (6 bases). The V gene's germline CDR1 is SNHLY and CDR2 FYNNEI. The CDR3 is made up of 16 amino acids. CDR3 in amino acids: CASSEWGQDGNTEAFF. DNA for the CDR3: TGTGCCAGCAGTGAATGGGGACAAGACGGAAACACTGAAGCCTTCTTT.

The chain has TRBV19 and TRBJ1-1, with 10 bases that match TRBD1. Trimming took 7 bases from V and 4 from J; bases not matched to a gene: 9. Germline loops: CDR1 LNHDA, CDR2 SQIVND (reference sequence). This CDR3 contains 15 residues. CDR3 coding DNA: TGTGCCAGTACTTTGATGACAGGGGGCTCCACTGAAGCTTTCTTT. It translates to CASTLMTGGSTEAFF.

About this clone: One end of the junction does not line up with germline, which may come from a read error. This chain joins TRBV27 and TRBJ1-2, with D perhaps matching TRBD1 (5 bases). Germline values: CDR1 MNHEY, CDR2 SMNVEV (reference sequence). The CDR3 runs 13 residues. CDR3 coding DNA: TGTGCCAGCAGTTACCAGGGAGGCCGGGGCTTCACCTTC. Amino acid sequence: CASSYQGGRGFTF.

V is TRBV6-1 and J is TRBJ1-2; the D is unclear. Germline assignment: CDR1 MNHNS and CDR2 SASEGT. CDR3 length: 15 residues. Trimming cost V 2 bases and J 2 bases, with 12 bases left between them. CDR3 protein: CASSELGRINYGYTF. In nucleotides, the CDR3 is TGTGCCAGCAGTGAATTGGGCAGGATAAACTATGGCTACACCTTC.

V usage is TRBV6-5 and J usage is TRBJ1-2, with D maybe TRBD1 (5 bases). This CDR3 comprises 15 residues. Trimming left V 0 bases short and J 12 bases short, with 20 bases between. Germline V gene sequence: CDR1 MNHEY, CDR2 SVGAGI. In DNA, the CDR3 is TGTGCCAGCAGTTACTCGGCAGGGAGCCCACTAAGGAACACCTTC. Its protein is CASSYSAGSPLRNTF.

This rearrangement joins TRBV19 to TRBJ2-7; 10 bases fit TRBD1. Germline V CDR1 and CDR2: LNHDA, SQIVND (reference sequence). With 5 bases clipped from V and 5 bases from J, the junction kept 6 bases outside the gene matches. This CDR3 is 14 amino acids long. DNA for the CDR3: TGTGCCAGTAGTCCCCGGGACAGGGGCAACGAGCAGTACTTC. Protein: CASSPRDRGNEQYF.

The rearrangement joins TRBV5-4 to TRBJ2-1, with 12 bases fitting TRBD2. Germline V gene lookup returns CDR1 SGHNT and CDR2 YYREEE (reference sequence). The CDR3 runs to 18 residues. Trimming cost V 3 bases and J 7 bases; bases outside gene matches: 14. The chain's CDR3 is CASSWLTSGRTTVNEQFF. CDR3 coding DNA: TGTGCCAGCAGCTGGCTTACTAGCGGGAGGACCACAGTGAATGAGCAGTTCTTC.

V is TRBV7-9 and J is TRBJ2-5; TRBD1 agrees at 8 bases. Per germline, CDR1 SEHNR and CDR2 FQNEAQ (reference sequence). The CDR3 consists of 14 residues. The trim removed 5 bases at V and 7 bases at J, leaving 9 bases unmatched. The CDR3 region has the DNA TGTGCCAGCAGCCCGCTCAGGGGGCGGGGGACCCAGTACTTC. Translating it yields CASSPLRGRGTQYF.

The chain's CDR3 is CASSYSDYSYNEQFF. The CDR3, as DNA: TGTGCCAGCAGTTACTCCGACTACTCCTACAATGAGCAGTTCTTC. The chain combines TRBV6-5 with TRBJ2-1, with a weak D call TRBD2 (5 bases). Germline V CDR1 and CDR2: MNHEY, SVGAGI. Trimming removed 0 bases from V and 0 bases from J, with 6 bases in between. CDR3 length equals 15 residues.

The V and J genes are TRBV9 and TRBJ2-1, with 13 bases lining up with TRBD2. V lost 3 bases and J lost 6; bases outside the gene matches: 3. The germline gives CDR1 SGDLS, CDR2 YYNGEE. The length of the CDR3 is 15 residues. CDR3 amino acids: CASSATSGRANEQFF. Written as DNA, the CDR3 is TGTGCCAGCAGCGCTACTAGCGGGAGGGCCAATGAGCAGTTCTTC.

The V call is TRBV28, the J call TRBJ2-5, with 7 bases lining up with TRBD1. Judging by the DNA end, TRBJ2-7 fits better; the J call may be wrong. This CDR3 contains 15 residues. Germline V gives CDR1 MDHEN, CDR2 SYDVKM. The CDR3 DNA reads TGTGCCAGCAGTTTAGCTCTCGACAGGGACTACGAGCAGTACTTC. This translates into CASSLALDRDYEQYF.

This sequence joins TRBV15 and TRBJ1-1; D not certain. This CDR3 is built from 12 residues. The germline V gene encodes CDR1 LNHNV and CDR2 YYDKDF (reference sequence). V shed 0 bases and J shed 8 bases, with 7 bases lying between them. CDR3 protein: CATSRDAGEAFF. The CDR3 DNA follows: TGTGCCACCAGCAGAGACGCGGGGGAAGCTTTCTTT. Full variable domain (missing parts from reference TRBV15 and TRBJ1-1): DAMVIQNPRYQVTQFGKPVTLSCSQTLNHNVMYWYQQKSSQAPKLLFHYYDKDFNNEADTPDNFQSRRPNTSFCFLDIRSPGLGDTAMYLCATSRDAGEAFFGQGTRLTVV.

The chain joins TRBV19 to TRBJ2-1, with 8 bases matching TRBD1. This CDR3 has 16 residues. Germline V gene data show CDR1 as LNHDA and CDR2 as SQIVND (reference sequence). V lost 5 bases to trimming and J lost 6 bases; unmatched junction nucleotides: 12. CDR3 nucleotides: TGTGCCAGTAGTGCATCCGGGACAGGTCCCTCCAATGAGCAGTTCTTC. This gives the protein CASSASGTGPSNEQFF.

The rearrangement uses TRBV28 and TRBJ1-5; D is possibly TRBD1 (6 bases). This CDR3 is built from 14 residues. V lost 6 bases and J lost 9, with 18 bases in between. CDR1 and CDR2 (germline): MDHEN, SYDVKM. This CDR3 is CASRPGGASWPQHF. The DNA of the CDR3 is TGTGCCAGCAGACCGGGGGGCGCGTCGTGGCCCCAGCATTTT.

The V gene is TRBV6-5, the J gene TRBJ1-5; no clear D gene. The germline CDR1 and CDR2 sequences are MNHEY and SVGAGI. Trimming took 5 bases from V and 2 from J, leaving 7 bases between them. CDR3 size: 13 residues. The CDR3 loop reads CASSVGGNQPQHF. DNA of the CDR3: TGTGCCAGCAGTGTTGGAGGCAATCAGCCCCAGCATTTT.